The 20 T cell receptor beta chains below were found in one sample sequenced in a study of blood T cell repertoires in COVID-19. Sequencing was performed with immunoSEQ multiplex PCR; in TCRdb, only in-frame clones are kept and a portion is missing. Among around 130,000 clones listed, around three quarters were seen once. The sequencing sample was made of peripheral blood. The receptors originated from a human donor in a cohort sampled during active COVID-19.

V and J are TRBV7-8 and TRBJ2-3; maybe TRBD1 (5 bases). The V gene's germline CDR1 is SGHVS and CDR2 FQNEAQ. The V end was cut by 10 bases, the J end by 5 bases, with 22 bases between. CDR3 length equals 15 residues. Here the CDR3 DNA reads TGTGCCACCCAACCAGACGGCAGGGTGGAAGATACGCAGTATTTT. Protein: CATQPDGRVEDTQYF.

This clone was seen a single time. This chain joins TRBV3-1 (or the pseudogene TRBV3-2) and TRBJ1-2, with 8 bases identical to TRBD1. The germline gives CDR1 LGHDT, CDR2 YNNKEL (reference sequence). V gave up 1 base and J gave up 7 bases; unmatched junction bases: 5. This CDR3 is built from 14 residues. CDR3 sequence: CASSQAHRGVGYTF. Written as DNA, the CDR3 is TGTGCCAGCAGCCAAGCACACAGGGGGGTTGGCTACACCTTC.

This rearrangement joins TRBV7-6 to TRBJ2-2; TRBD1 matches at 7 bases. From germline, CDR1 is SGHVS and CDR2 FNYEAQ. The CDR3 length is 16 residues. The junction had 9 bases not matched to a gene; V was cut back by 8 bases and J by 0 bases. CDR3 DNA sequence: TGTGCCAGCGGACCTAAGACAGGGCCGAACACCGGGGAGCTGTTTTTT. Translation gives CASGPKTGPNTGELFF. The variable domain in full, with the rest retrieved from reference TRBV7-6 and TRBJ2-2, is GAGVSQSPRYKVTKRGQDVALRCDPISGHVSLYWYRQALGQGPEFLTYFNYEAQQDKSGLPNDRFSAERPEGSISTLTIQRTEQRDSAMYRCASGPKTGPNTGELFFGEGSRLTVL.

CDR3 coding DNA: TGTGCCACCAGTGGGCGGGGCGGGGGGGCTCGAGAGACCCAGTACTTC. Its translation is CATSGRGGGARETQYF. The chain carries TRBV24-1 and TRBJ2-5, with 9 positions matching TRBD2. The V segment lost 5 bases and the J segment 4 bases; nucleotides outside the gene matches: 10. The germline CDR1 and CDR2 sequences are KGHDR and SFDVKD. The length of the CDR3 is 16 residues.

This chain links TRBV6-6 with TRBJ2-5; D is unresolved. Trimming pared 1 base from V and 5 bases from J, leaving 5 bases between. The CDR3 is 12 amino acids. Per germline, CDR1 MNHNY and CDR2 SVGAGI (reference sequence). The CDR3 coding sequence is TGTGCCAGCAGTTACTTTCTGGAGACCCAGTACTTC. This gives the protein CASSYFLETQYF.

This clone was counted a few times. The chain has TRBV11-2 and TRBJ1-6; the D gene is possibly TRBD1 (5 bases). This CDR3 has 16 residues. The V gene's germline CDR1 is SGHAT and CDR2 FQNNGV. V was cut by 5 bases and J by 7 bases, with 18 bases left in between. The CDR3 here is CASSALLRVANSPLHF. For the CDR3, the DNA is TGTGCCAGCAGCGCATTACTCAGGGTCGCGAATTCACCCCTCCACTTT.

This clone appeared a single time. This chain joins TRBV5-1 and TRBJ2-1, with D possibly being TRBD2 (5 bases). Germline V gene sequence: CDR1 SGHRS, CDR2 YFSETQ. The CDR3 is 15 residues long. V was trimmed by 0 bases and J by 0 bases, leaving 7 bases between them. The CDR3 protein is CASSLGGRSYNEQFF. In DNA form, the CDR3 reads TGCGCCAGCAGCTTGGGCGGGCGCTCCTACAATGAGCAGTTCTTC.

This clone turned up a few times. The V gene is TRBV29-1, the J gene TRBJ1-1; D unclear. This CDR3 has 14 amino acids. Germline V gene sequence: CDR1 SQVTM, CDR2 ANQGSEA. Between the trimmed V and J ends, which lost 0 bases and 0 bases, there was a span of 8 bases. CDR3 in amino acids: CSVEEAGLNTEAFF. The CDR3 nucleotides are TGCAGCGTTGAAGAGGCCGGGTTGAACACTGAAGCTTTCTTT.

This clone was found once. The CDR3 bases are TGTGCCAGCAGGGGGAACAGGGCTTTCTTT. It specifies CASRGNRAFF. V is TRBV6-6 and J is TRBJ1-1, with a possible D match to TRBD1 (5 bases). This CDR3 spans 10 amino acids. Germline V gene lookup returns CDR1 MNHNY and CDR2 SVGAGI (reference sequence). Trimming shortened V by 6 bases and J by 11 bases, and 10 bases separated the two germline ends.

This chain's CDR3 is CASAFSGTGAGQPQHF. The DNA of the CDR3 is TGTGCCAGTGCCTTTTCCGGGACAGGGGCGGGCCAGCCCCAGCATTTT. This chain links TRBV19 with TRBJ1-5; 10 bases align to TRBD1. The CDR3 consists of 16 residues. V gave up 8 bases and J gave up 7 bases; unmatched junction bases: 14. CDR1 is LNHDA and CDR2 is SQIVND in the germline V gene (reference sequence).

This chain connects TRBV5-1 to TRBJ1-2; D is possibly TRBD1 (6 bases). There are 15 residues in the CDR3. Germline CDR1 and CDR2: SGHRS and YFSETQ. The V gene lost 3 bases and the J gene lost 4 bases, with 16 bases spanning the gap. The CDR3: CASSSLQGGGYGYTF. For the CDR3, the DNA is TGCGCCAGCAGCTCCCTACAGGGAGGGGGCTATGGCTACACCTTC. The entire variable domain, with the rest obtained from reference TRBV5-1 and TRBJ1-2, is as follows: KAGVTQTPRYLIKTRGQQVTLSCSPISGHRSVSWYQQTPGQGLQFLFEYFSETQRNKGNFPGRFSGRQFSNSRSEMNVSTLELGDSALYLCASSSLQGGGYGYTFGSGTRLTVV.

The chain uses TRBV7-8 and TRBJ1-1; no definite D call. V was cut by 5 bases and J by 5 bases, with 12 bases left in between. CDR3 length equals 13 residues. Germline CDR1 and CDR2: SGHVS and FQNEAQ. In DNA, the CDR3 is TGTGCCAGCAGCCCAATCAGTCTTACTGAAGCTTTCTTT. Its translation: CASSPISLTEAFF.

The table lists this clone with a few counts. The rearrangement uses TRBV30 and TRBJ1-4, with 7 nucleotides matching TRBD1. Per the germline V gene, CDR1 is GTSNPN and CDR2 is SVGIG (reference sequence). Trimming at V came to 3 bases and at J to 5 bases, leaving 6 bases not matched to a gene. The CDR3 extends over 14 amino acids. The CDR3 DNA sequence: TGTGCCTGGAGGACAGGGTATATGAATGAAAAACTGTTTTTT. This translates into CAWRTGYMNEKLFF.

This chain joins TRBV5-4 and TRBJ2-3; TRBD2 might be the D (6 bases). With 0 bases removed from V and 0 bases from J, the gap between germline ends came to 8 bases. The germline V gene encodes CDR1 SGHNT and CDR2 YYREEE (reference sequence). This CDR3 contains 15 residues. The CDR3 protein is CASSLGGTSTDTQYF. The CDR3 DNA reads as TGTGCCAGCAGCTTGGGGGGGACTAGCACAGATACGCAGTATTTT.

The chain recombines TRBV7-9 with TRBJ2-7; possibly TRBD1 for D (5 bases). The length of the CDR3 is 14 residues. V was clipped by 6 bases and J by 3 bases, with 15 bases between them. Germline loops: CDR1 SEHNR, CDR2 FQNEAQ (reference sequence). CDR3 amino acids: CASRSTEELYEQYF. DNA of the CDR3: TGTGCCAGCAGGTCGACAGAGGAACTCTACGAGCAGTACTTC. The full variable domain, with the rest looked up from reference TRBV7-9 and TRBJ2-7, is DTGVSQNPRHKITKRGQNVTFRCDPISEHNRLYWYRQTLGQGPEFLTYFQNEAQLEKSRLLSDRFSAERPKGSFSTLEIQRTEQGDSAMYLCASRSTEELYEQYFGPGTRLTVT.

The J gene is TRBJ2-7, the V gene TRBV30; TRBD2 agrees at 8 bases. The germline V gene encodes CDR1 GTSNPN and CDR2 SVGIG (reference sequence). This CDR3 contains 16 residues. V was clipped by 2 bases and J by 7 bases; unmatched bases: 16. CDR3 protein: CAWSHPGLGTSKEQYF. CDR3 nucleotides: TGTGCCTGGAGTCACCCGGGACTAGGCACTTCTAAGGAGCAGTACTTC.

The V and J genes are TRBV2 and TRBJ2-7, with a possible D match to TRBD1 (6 bases). V gave up 5 bases and J gave up 3 bases, with 17 bases separating them. CDR3 length: 15 residues. The germline CDR1 and CDR2 sequences are SNHLY and FYNNEI. The CDR3 is CASSRDRSQDYEQYF. CDR3 coding DNA: TGTGCCAGCAGTAGAGACAGGTCGCAGGACTACGAGCAGTACTTC.

The CDR3 DNA reads as TGTGCCAGCAGAACCCCTGCTGGAGGCCAACTCTACGAGCAGTACTTC. Protein product: CASRTPAGGQLYEQYF. The V gene is TRBV28, the J gene TRBJ2-7, with a weak D call TRBD2 (5 bases). The CDR3 loop spans 16 amino acids. Per the germline V gene, CDR1 is MDHEN and CDR2 is SYDVKM. V lost 6 bases, J lost 3 bases, and 21 bases lay in between.

The chain uses TRBV11-2 and TRBJ2-1; 10 bases match TRBD2. CDR1 is SGHAT, CDR2 FQNNGV, per germline. The V segment lost 1 base and the J segment 6 bases; nucleotides outside the gene matches: 3. There are 15 residues in the CDR3. CDR3 sequence (DNA): TGTGCCAGCAGCTTAGGTAGCGGGGGGTTCAATGAGCAGTTCTTC. Encoded protein: CASSLGSGGFNEQFF.

The V and J genes are TRBV5-4 and TRBJ1-3; D unclear. Germline V gene sequence: CDR1 SGHNT, CDR2 YYREEE (reference sequence). The V end was cut by 2 bases, the J end by 0 bases, with 9 bases between. The CDR3 is made up of 15 amino acids. This CDR3 is CASSFRGTSGNTIYF. CDR3 coding DNA: TGTGCCAGCAGCTTCCGGGGAACCTCTGGAAACACCATATATTTT. Full variable domain (missing parts from reference TRBV5-4 and TRBJ1-3): ETGVTQSPTHLIKTRGQQVTLRCSSQSGHNTVSWYQQALGQGPQFIFQYYREEENGRGNFPPRFSGLQFPNYSSELNVNALELDDSALYLCASSFRGTSGNTIYFGEGSWLTVV.